This TCR beta chain was found in a study of blood T cell repertoires in COVID-19. In the study overall: The analysed material was cDNA or gDNA that came from T cells, B-cell-depleted T cells, or PBMCs.

Generated by immunoSEQ multiplex PCR, the TCRdb table keeps only in-frame clones and is missing some. The repertoire has over 350,000 clones, about nine tenths of them found once; the top ten carry 0.8% to 0.9%. Cohort placement rested on clinical history that participants reported themselves. Shortly before study entry, within 2 weeks, exposed participants had met a COVID-19 case. As to this clone: Other DNA sequences in this sample translate to the same CDR3.

CDR3 size: 15 residues. V was cut by 0 bases and J by 5 bases, with 9 bases left in between. From germline, CDR1 is SGHNT and CDR2 YYREEE (reference sequence). This receptor was taken from a woman between 35 and 50 years old who had been exposed to COVID-19. Sequences were obtained from PBMCs or T cells enriched from blood (not recorded which). This chain uses TRBV5-4 with TRBJ1-6, with D unresolved. The CDR3 coding sequence is TGTGCCAGCAGCTTGGGGGCGGGAAATAATTCACCCCTCCACTTT. Translated, it gives CASSLGAGNNSPLHF.